Described below is a single TCR beta chain sequence and its context. There is no known antigen for this receptor. Compared with germline, one end of the junction differs, possibly owing to a read error. Libraries came from 5' RACE. TCRdb shows the sequencer as Illumina HiSeq 2500. A second PCR of about 6 to 12 cycles was run with a J-beta primer mix and a sample-barcoded 5' primer. Each TCR beta cDNA molecule received a unique molecular identifier from a template-switch 5' adaptor carrying 12 random nucleotides. Each sample yielded at least 2.5 million CDR3-containing paired-end reads. The Mint cDNA synthesis kit, primed by a TRBC-specific oligonucleotide, was used to synthesize first-strand cDNA from all RNA. Following uracil-DNA glycosylase treatment, a first 18-cycle PCR with universal primers M1SS and BC2_uni_R was performed on all cDNA. As for how the authors treated the data: Normalization of each sample was performed by random selection of 1 million high-quality reads, each carrying a distinct molecular identifier. Instead of being binned into consensus sequences, reads that shared molecular identifiers were thrown out. MiTCR, run with a Q25 quality threshold and the strictest error-elimination algorithm, handled CDR3 identification, clonotype clustering and error correction. Lower-bound total TCR beta diversity was estimated with a nonparametric unseen species model using Euler transformation. TCRdb applied fastp at Q25 and MiXCR to the public reads, then kept only in-frame beta chains. Merged by CDR3 protein, the rows form single entries marked with the most common genes and DNA. The V and J calls and clone size come from TCRdb's table, not from the authors' own analysis. Recorded for this sample are about 2 million distinct CDR3 sequences; approximately 50% of them occurred a single time. The leading ten clones occupy over 2% of the sample.

This specimen belongs to a study of blood T cells in healthy people across ages (dated by TCRdb to 2013 to 2016). Notes on the research overall: In model experiments, roughly one uniquely barcoded TCR beta cDNA molecule per two T cells was captured by template switching. Using deep sequencing normalized with unique cDNA molecular identifiers, the study measured how TCR beta repertoire diversity changes with age. Donors were grouped into four age groups: young (average roughly 17 years), middle-aged (roughly 40), aged (approximately 58) and long-lived (about 89). To avoid experimental bias, donors of different ages were randomly spread across the sequencing lanes. Two additional independent replicas of 1 million unique cDNA reads from the same blood draw were analyzed for two donors (one aged 18 to 30 and one aged 80 or older). Beyond this particular receptor, the publication reports: Compared with the aged group, more naive CD4+ T cells, fewer expanded clones and increased TCR diversity were shown by the long-lived group, suggesting age selection. Total diversity estimates from one million sequenced T cells were considered lower bounds and underestimates. There was a strong correlation between observed TCR beta diversity and the percentage of naive T cells measured by flow cytometry. Because donor CMV infection status was unknown, age-related changes in expanded clonotypes were potentially confounded. As age increased, observed TCR beta diversity per million T cells dropped in a roughly linear way, and a significant reduction was already evident by age about 36. Conclusive comparison of naive and antigen-experienced compartments was prevented by the profiling of bulk unsorted PBMCs.

Systemically healthy Caucasian individuals from Russia, 35 to 50 in total and aged about 6 to 95 years, were included as donors. Each donor gave 8.5 to 10 milliliters of peripheral blood, collected into EDTA-treated Vacutainer tubes. Ficoll-Paque density-gradient centrifugation was used to isolate PBMCs, with at least 6 million per sample. Total RNA was extracted from PBMCs with Trizol reagent, with at least 5 micrograms obtained per sample. For every donor, an aliquot of PBMCs went through flow cytometry to measure the percentages of naive CD45RAhigh/CD27high T cells. In the germline V gene (reference sequence), CDR1 corresponds to DFQATT and CDR2 to SNEGSKA. The CDR3 runs 18 residues from the cysteine to the phenylalanine. This entry keeps only the CDR3 DNA: 54 bases, framed from base 1.

The sequence is built from TRBV20-1 and TRBJ1-6; TRBD1 might be the D gene, on 5 matching bases. This sequence was found in a middle-aged woman in good health. Specimen: blood. The CDR3 reads CSAGLPGRRSSYNSPLHF. In nucleotide form, the sequence is TGCAGTGCTGGTTTACCGGGACGGCGTAGCTCCTACAATTCACCCCTCCACTTT.